These T cell receptor beta chains were read from a single sample in a study of shared clonotypes between healthy human individuals. Data came from immunoSEQ multiplex PCR; TCRdb stores just in-frame clones and leaves some out. Among 1,500,000 or so clones listed, roughly 98.5% were seen once. Sequenced: naive CD4+ T cells sorted from blood. The receptors here all came from a man aged 25-45 years in good health. Both conserved end residues are part of each CDR3. Size values are once, few and many counts, or a class for expanded clones, and some rows have none.

abundance	v_gene	j_gene	CDR3aa
NA	TRBV5-1	TRBJ2-2	CASSLDRRVAGDGNTGELFF
NA	TRBV28	TRBJ2-5	CASSRPTVRGPRETQYF
NA	TRBV27	TRBJ2-6	CASSLWFPSGANVLTF
NA	TRBV28	TRBJ1-5	CASSGGGVGNQPQHF
NA	TRBV10-3	TRBJ2-2	CAISGLAGVNTGELFF
NA	TRBV5-1	TRBJ2-1	CASSFSTSGSLDEQFF
NA	TRBV20-1	TRBJ2-7	CSAFWLTGGDF
once	TRBV18	TRBJ2-6	CASSHIMTPGVGANVLTF
once	TRBV7-6	TRBJ2-7	CASSAKGGGEQYF
NA	TRBV27	TRBJ2-3	CASRKGTLTDTQYF
NA	TRBV29-1	TRBJ2-5	CSVEGGTGKGTQYF
NA	TRBV7-9	TRBJ2-2	CASREGGNTGELFF
NA	TRBV4-3	TRBJ2-1	CASSLGLAGYNEQFF
NA	TRBV11-2	TRBJ1-1	CASSPSLDRVLVDTEAFF
once	TRBV9	TRBJ2-7	CASSVAGGGGSYEQYF
NA	TRBV20-1	TRBJ2-3	CSAQRQTQYF
NA	TRBV28	TRBJ2-7	CASFPGLRNSYEQYF
NA	TRBV28	TRBJ2-3	CASSFLLAGADTQYF
NA	TRBV7-2	TRBJ2-3	CASSLTSGTLTDTQYF
NA	TRBV13	TRBJ2-7	CASSLGLVGVKGLYEQYF
NA	TRBV6-5	TRBJ2-3	CASSWGLAGVDTQYF
NA	TRBV18	TRBJ1-2	CASSPWRNQFIGYTF
NA	TRBV15	TRBJ2-1	CATLSRLDEQFF
NA	TRBV18	TRBJ2-1	CASSLSGPYNEQFF
NA	TRBV7-9	TRBJ2-3	CASSPQGVDTQYF
NA	TRBV28	TRBJ1-1	CASTTPARMGTEAFF
once	TRBV4-1	TRBJ2-3	CASSTGDRNTDTQYF
NA	TRBV6-6	TRBJ2-1	CASSYVVAEYYNEQFF
NA	TRBV28	TRBJ1-2	CASSSPGIYGYTF
NA	TRBV7-2	TRBJ2-3	CASSPGASRQDTQYF
NA	TRBV11-2	TRBJ2-1	CASSLEGGRGNEQFF
NA	TRBV2	TRBJ2-3	CASSEGTGGWYF
NA	TRBV5-1	TRBJ1-3	CASSPIASGNTIYF
once	TRBV7-9	TRBJ2-5	CASSLGTARETQYF
NA	TRBV29-1	TRBJ2-3	CSVGVGSSDTQYF
NA	TRBV30	TRBJ2-3	CAWSLETTDTQYF
NA	TRBV28	TRBJ2-7	CASSLGTSRQYEQYF
NA	TRBV15	TRBJ1-2	CATSRAGGQGDGYTF
NA	TRBV7-8	TRBJ2-2	CASHTYASGYTGELFF
NA	TRBV28	TRBJ1-1	CASSPPGGRGTEAFF
NA	TRBV5-1	TRBJ2-2	CASSRLAGGLAAAGELFF
NA	TRBV30	TRBJ2-3	CAWKGGGTDTQYF